This T cell receptor (beta chain) was sequenced during a study of cytomegalovirus exposure and HLA in healthy donors (dated by TCRdb to the late 2010s). Describing the broader study: An earlier analysis of approximately 640 of the donors reported about 250 Gb of sequence data and about 100 million unique TCR beta sequences from around 200 million T cells. Every repertoire in the discovery cohort had been generated on one and the same sequencing platform. Across 300 to 400 genotyped donors of the cohort, an average of about 240,000 unique TCR beta nucleotide sequences per donor were sequenced, and roughly 20% of those sequences were non-productive. An early release covering approximately 600 HLA-typed donors comprised approximately 290 gigabases of sequencing data and roughly 85 million unique TCR sequences. A later analysis re-analyzed previously published TCR beta repertoires from roughly 600 donors and added high-resolution HLA genotyping to study TCR occurrence patterns. Donor age, sex, ethnicity and CMV serostatus were compiled together with the repertoire data. High-throughput TCR immunosequencing, statistical association of individual TCRs with disease status, and machine learning were combined to predict cytomegalovirus infection status. A later genetic analysis used genome-wide SNP genotypes for about 55% of the 666 donors, treating that subset as a discovery cohort. Of the roughly 400 genotyped donors, approximately 83% fell in the genetic ancestry cluster associated with self-reported Caucasian donors. The later analysis used no new phenotypic data to find candidate immune exposures, relying instead on TCR beta sequences and their occurrence across donors. In an earlier analysis of several hundred of the donors, high-throughput TCR beta sequencing was used to judge whether each TCR beta V gene segment behaved as functional or pseudogenic. A few DR-DQ haplotypes were treated as single units for association and clustering because of strong linkage in the cohort. Typing coverage differed by locus: A, B, C, DRB1 and DQB1 were typed in about 629-630 donors, DQA1 in approximately 520, DPA1 in approximately 610, and DPB1 in just under 490. Both class I and class II loci were covered by HLA typing, at four-digit resolution. In addition to the first cohort of 666 subjects, a separate validation cohort of approximately 110 different subjects was used. Using immunosequencing, the study profiled T cell repertoires from fewer than 850 subjects and related those repertoires to cytomegalovirus serostatus. The study was designed to test whether signatures of past pathogen exposure could be identified by cataloging public T cell receptors.

The investigation overall reported the following: Linkage disequilibrium might explain the correlated functional status among segregating V segments, but an unknown experimental factor could not be excluded. The cohort was sequenced for TCR beta chains only, and without alpha or paired-chain data the features that could be detected were limited. When HLA alleles, especially DR and DQ, strongly co-occurred, attributing TCR associations to individual alleles was difficult. In the study, some 160 TCR beta chains were listed as associated with cytomegalovirus. Presence/absence analyses assumed roughly uniform sequencing depth across donors, an assumption that may not hold. Some IMGT-functional V segments, including TRBV6-2 and TRBV6-3, could not be told apart with the 87-base-pair reads, so those segments were excluded. The sequencing pipeline was judged likely to have produced a cluster of highly shared sequence variants as a technical artifact. In a later genetic analysis, a missense DCLRE1C variant was associated with V-gene and J-gene trimming of TCR beta chains, and the association was replicated in an independent cohort. In both the original and validation cohorts, the classifier was reported to diagnose cytomegalovirus status with high specificity and sensitivity. HLA typing was unavailable for some donors at each locus, so association tests used only the typed subset. A later analysis reported that several top co-occurrence clusters appeared linked to parvovirus B19, influenza, CMV and Epstein-Barr virus. A later analysis associated about 16,000 TCR beta sequences with specific HLA alleles at a false discovery rate of 0.05. Most CMV-associated TCR beta chains appeared to be HLA-restricted in a later analysis, and the HLA associations seemed to be driven largely by CMV exposure. For the cohort, immune exposure information was limited to CMV serostatus. According to the authors, the approach could potentially be generalized to other disease states and immunological phenotypes. Because counts were too low, fewer than 20 rarely observed V segments, including chromosome 9 orphons, were excluded from the earlier analysis of about 500 of the donors. Broadly in line with IMGT annotations, most TCR beta V segments showed up in productive rearrangements about 87% or about 30% of the time in an earlier analysis of several hundred of the donors. According to a later analysis, TCR association rates differed among HLA loci, with DRB1 alleles showing the most associated TCRs and HLA-C alleles showing the fewest. A later genetic analysis reported fewer N-insertions in productive TCRs among donors in an Asian-associated ancestry cluster than the 666-donor mean. A further reported finding was that TCR beta sequences accurately predicted the HLA-A and HLA-B alleles for most subjects in the first cohort. In vitro tests confirmed that a few of the cytomegalovirus-associated TCR beta chains recognize cytomegalovirus antigens. In a later analysis, HLA-associated TCR beta chains were found to be more clonally expanded and to have lower generation probabilities than equally common non-associated chains. While some public TCRs were present in many individuals, most TCR sequences turned up only very rarely across donors.

The cohort comprised 670 or so healthy bone marrow donors. Cohort members were all nominally healthy when sampled, although unrecorded immune exposures were likely present. The donor tested CMV seronegative and was one of the 352 seronegative cohort members. A peripheral blood sample was provided by each donor, and peripheral blood mononuclear cells were used for TCR beta sequencing. Genomic DNA was extracted from the blood cell samples with the Qiagen DNeasy Blood Extraction Kit. The library relied on the immunoSEQ multiplex PCR assay. For the multiplex PCR, a mixture combining 60 forward primers for TCR Vbeta segments and 13 reverse primers for TCR Jbeta segments was used. The CDR3 region of rearranged TCR beta genes was amplified from genomic DNA by a multiplex PCR assay. The Illumina HiSeq System was used to sequence the amplified TCR beta libraries as 87-base-pair reads. The paper's data handling went like this. A later analysis tallied 70 million to 100 million unique TCR beta chains across the 666 repertoires, and about 10 million of those chains were shared by two or more donors. Raw reads were error-corrected and collapsed into unique sequences with a nearest-neighbor algorithm that merged closely related sequences to remove PCR and sequencing errors. V, D and J gene segments were assigned by aligning CDR3 sequences to IMGT reference sequences. For a sequence to be retained, a match of at least six nucleotides to both a V gene segment and a J gene segment was required. A rearrangement counted as productive if the CDR3 had no stop codons and remained in frame with V and J, and every other rearrangement counted as non-productive. Following IMGT convention, CDR3 was defined as the stretch from the second conserved V-encoded cysteine up to the conserved J-encoded phenylalanine. The earlier analysis of 550 to 650 of the donors excluded any sequence lacking an unambiguous match to a single V gene segment. An earlier analysis of 587 of the donors called V segments functional above 56.7% productive rearrangements and segregating when the between-donor standard deviation exceeded 5%. A statistical classification framework was developed to diagnose cytomegalovirus status using the catalog of TCR beta chain sequences. In a later analysis, V and J genes were assigned by comparing TCR nucleotide sequences against IMGT/GENE-DB human TR gene sequences. Using the TCRdist pipeline, a later analysis assigned CDR3 sequences along with most-parsimonious VDJ recombination scenarios. A later analysis defined each TCR beta chain by its CDR3 amino acid sequence plus V-gene family, and excluded reads lacking a unique V-gene family. As a way to deal with suspected cross-contamination and a sequencing artifact, a later analysis dropped nearly 600 nucleotide sequences that were highly shared and had low generation probability. For each public chain, a later analysis derived a clonal expansion index from normalized ranks of inferred template counts within each repertoire. In a later analysis, generation probabilities were computed using a VDJ recombination model fitted to out-of-frame rearrangements, and the results were checked against IGoR. In a later analysis, TCR-TCR, TCR-HLA and TCR-CMV co-occurrence was scored with hypergeometric tests, and a repertoire-size bias correction was applied to TCR pairs. To estimate false discovery rates, a later analysis permuted the HLA or CMV assignments 20 times. In a later analysis, co-occurring TCRs were grouped using DBSCAN, with TCRdist sequence similarity added in when clustering inside HLA-allele-positive subsets. Repertoires with fewer than 30,000 or more than 120,000 public chains were left out of co-occurrence clustering, as were five repertoires with anomalous nucleotide sharing. This is the immuneACCESS table as TCRdb keeps it, with only in-frame sequences that have V and J called. A part of the clones is gone; compared with another copy, unresolved V genes explain less than half, and the rest is unexplained. V, J and clone size are taken as reported in that table, and D and trimming were inferred from the DNA itself. Across this sample there are fewer than 150,000 clones, with about 75% seen only once. 3.5% to 5% of the sample rests with the top ten.

For this clone: The antigen this receptor binds is unknown. Base qualities are not recorded, but no much larger clone differs from it by a single base. Other DNA sequences within the sample encode an identical CDR3.

For CDR1 and CDR2, the germline V gene lists MNHEY and SVGAGI. V loses 3 bases at its end and J loses 2 bases; junction bases beyond the gene matches: 4. The CDR3 runs 15 amino acids, cysteine and phenylalanine included. The sequence is cut down to CDR3 DNA, 45 bases in frame from base 1. The receptor comes from a man younger than 35 in good health and CMV-seronegative. Here the chain combines TRBV6-5 and TRBJ1-5, and 7 bases in between align with TRBD1. Material: PBMCs. The sequenced DNA: TGTGCCAGCAGTTATGGAGGGGGCGGCAATCAGCCCCAGCATTTT. Its protein reads: CASSYGGGGNQPQHF.